This T cell receptor (beta chain) was retrieved from a study of T cell responses to AZD1222 COVID-19 vaccine (dated by TCRdb to the early 2020s). With regard to the full study: A total of 230 to 250 trial participants underwent TCR sequencing, of whom approximately 210 received two doses of AZD1222 and some 26 received two doses of the MenACWY control vaccine. Trial participants were enrolled by age into subgroups of 18-55, 56-69 and 70-plus years, and about 150, 27 and 61 TCR-sequenced participants, respectively, were included in these subgroups. What the work shows at the level of the full study, not this receptor alone: Conclusions about previously exposed vaccinees are limited, since just six AZD1222 recipients were seropositive for SARS-CoV-2 at baseline. After two AZD1222 doses, both the breadth and the depth of spike-specific TCRs were significantly higher than at day 0 and than in MenACWY recipients. Vaccine-associated CD4 TCRs spanned the whole spike protein, with dominant responses in regions 160-218 and 743-854. The 56-69-year group was small, and its depth increase did not reach significance, likely because of low power. Most participants were white British and females outnumbered males, and the authors suggested that clonal diversity may have been underestimated. Because no day 14 peak-response samples were available, the repertoires could be characterized only after the peak T cell response. Reportedly, almost half of the unique spike-specific TCRs recognized epitopes lying outside the regions that are mutated in the B.1.351 and B.1.1.7 variants.

With respect to this clone: The target of this receptor is not known. No base qualities exist here, and no much larger clone lies one base off it. Other DNA sequences of this sample code for an identical CDR3.

As encoded in the germline V gene (reference sequence), CDR1 is LNHDA while CDR2 is SQIVND. Germline trimming amounts to 5 bases on V and 4 bases on J, with 10 as the count of junction bases outside the gene matches. The CDR3 covers 16 residues, taking in both the cysteine and the phenylalanine. The sequence is cut down to CDR3 DNA, 48 bases in frame from base 1. The CDR3 regions of human TCRbeta chains were subjected to immunosequencing. The original pipeline was this. Repertoire TCRs were checked for matches against a reference library of SARS-CoV-2-specific TCRs that had been generated using the MIRA antigen-specificity platform. Breadth was defined as the fraction of unique TCRs that were SARS-CoV-2-associated, and depth was defined as the fraction of total T cells that were SARS-CoV-2-associated. Using the MIRA data, each spike-specific TCR was assigned both to the spike region to which the TCR was reactive and to a CD4 or CD8 class. Log10-transformed breadth and depth values were compared by one-way ANOVA with Sidak's multiple comparisons tests. In its TCRdb copy, this immuneACCESS table keeps in-frame sequences only and misses some clones. Where compared with another copy, unresolved V genes explain less than half of these, and the others have no known cause. V, J and clone size derive from that table, while D and trimming were established from the DNA sequence. For this sample there are more than 75,000 clones; 80% to 90% appear just once. The leading ten clones occupy 1.3% of the sample.

The time point label on this specimen signifies: about 28 days (+/-7) after the second vaccine dose. AZD1222 recipients whose second dose came at about 4 weeks and those whose second dose came at about 12 weeks were combined into one group, since spike-specific TCR depth and breadth did not differ between the two schedules. Samples from vaccinated people were obtained from the UK trials COV001 and COV002, which included a single-blind randomized controlled phase 2/3 trial of AZD1222 (ChAdOx1 nCoV-19) in healthy adults. For TCRbeta chain sequencing, PBMC samples from trial participants were taken at day 0 and at day 28 after the second dose.

The rearrangement joined TRBV19 to TRBJ1-5; the central 8 bases match TRBD1. The sequence was obtained from an adult who received the AZD1222 COVID-19 vaccine. The starting material was peripheral blood, obtained 28 days after the second AZD1222 dose. CDR3 loop: CASSPRGTGKNQPQHF. The DNA sequence is TGTGCCAGTAGTCCTAGAGGGACAGGAAAAAATCAGCCCCAGCATTTT.